At least ten counts were recorded for the clone carrying this T cell receptor (beta chain). Its antigen is not known. CCR7-negative CD45RA+ TemRA cells were combined with CD45RO+ cells to form CD8 memory. The germline V gene has CDR1 MDHEN and CDR2 SYDVKM. The CDR3 has 12 residues. Between the trimmed V and J ends, which lost 7 bases and 3 bases, there was a span of 10 bases. The assay used deep level. Assay: immunoSEQ multiplex PCR; the TCRdb copy retains only in-frame clones and omits some. The top ten hold about half of the sample, which has under 80,000 clones, about 65% seen once. The sample comes from a study of shared clonotypes between healthy human individuals. Turning to the study itself: CD4 naive and memory got three plates each, CD8 naive two, CD8 memory one.

Study-wide results and caveats: Blood alone was sampled, and tissue repertoires likely differ.

The sequence came from a man aged 25 to 40 in good health. The source material was memory CD8+ T cells sorted from blood. The subset: CD45RO+ cells pooled with CCR7-negative TemRA cells. V usage is TRBV28 and J usage is TRBJ2-7, with D possibly matching TRBD1 (6 bases). CDR3 sequence (DNA): TGTGCCAGCACCCGGACAGACTACGAGCAGTACTTC. Its protein is CASTRTDYEQYF.